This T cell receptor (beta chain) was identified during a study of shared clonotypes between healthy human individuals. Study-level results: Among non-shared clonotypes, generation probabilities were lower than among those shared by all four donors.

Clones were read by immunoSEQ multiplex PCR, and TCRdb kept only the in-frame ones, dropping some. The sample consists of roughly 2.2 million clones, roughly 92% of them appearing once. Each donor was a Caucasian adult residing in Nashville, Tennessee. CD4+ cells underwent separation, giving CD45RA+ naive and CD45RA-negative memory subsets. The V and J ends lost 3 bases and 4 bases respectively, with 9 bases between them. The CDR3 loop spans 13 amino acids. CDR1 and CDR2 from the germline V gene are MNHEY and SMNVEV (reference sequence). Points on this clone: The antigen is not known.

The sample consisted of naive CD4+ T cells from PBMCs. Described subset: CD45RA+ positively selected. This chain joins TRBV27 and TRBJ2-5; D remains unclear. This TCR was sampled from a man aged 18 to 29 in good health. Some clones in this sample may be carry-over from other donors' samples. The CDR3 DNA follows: TGTGCCAGCAGTTTGCAAAGAGGAGAGACCCAGTACTTC. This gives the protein CASSLQRGETQYF.